The 23 T cell receptor beta chains reported below all come from one sample, sequenced in a study of T cell responses to AZD1222 COVID-19 vaccine. Profiled with immunoSEQ multiplex PCR; TCRdb holds only in-frame clones, not every one. The table lists approximately 89,000 clones, about 93% of them singletons, with under 14% in the top ten. The sample in question was peripheral blood, obtained 28 days after the second AZD1222 dose. The source is an adult who received the AZD1222 COVID-19 vaccine.

This clone was counted between two and nine times. The V and J genes are TRBV27 and TRBJ1-4; a weak D match, TRBD1 (6 bases). The CDR3 is 17 amino acids. V lost 4 bases, J lost 0 bases, and 15 bases lay in between. Per germline, CDR1 MNHEY and CDR2 SMNVEV (reference sequence). CDR3 coding DNA: TGTGCCAGCAGTTCCAACAGGGTCCTAGCAACTAATGAAAAACTGTTTTTT. Translated, it gives CASSSNRVLATNEKLFF.

The genes are TRBV7-9 and TRBJ2-1; D is undetermined. CDR1 is SEHNR and CDR2 is FQNEAQ in the germline V gene (reference sequence). The CDR3 length is 13 residues. V lost 8 bases and J lost 1, with 9 bases in between. CDR3 coding DNA: TGTGCCAGCGATCCCAGTTCCTACAATGAGCAGTTCTTC. This sequence encodes CASDPSSYNEQFF.

The chain employs TRBV5-6 and TRBJ1-2, with TRBD1 as a possible D gene (6 bases). CDR1 SGHDT and CDR2 YYEEEE come from the germline V gene. CDR3 length: 14 residues. The V and J ends lost 2 bases and 1 base respectively, with 9 bases between them. The CDR3 protein is CASSFGQINYGYTF. As DNA, the CDR3 is TGTGCCAGCAGCTTCGGACAGATTAACTATGGCTACACCTTC.

The table lists this clone with a count of one. The conserved phenylalanine or tryptophan is not found at the CDR3 terminus, so this likely reflects a read error. The DNA is left out, because the CDR3 cannot be placed on it with certainty; the CDR3 is given as TCRdb lists it. The J gene is TRBJ1-1, the V gene TRBV3-1 (or the pseudogene TRBV3-2); the DNA was not used to check the table's D call, TRBD1. CDR1 is LGHDT, CDR2 YNNKEL, per germline (reference sequence). From its first to its last residue, the CDR3 has 12 amino acids. The CDR3 here is CASSQETGLNFR.

The gene calls are TRBV6-6 and TRBJ1-4; the D gene is possibly TRBD1 (6 bases). CDR1 and CDR2 from the germline V gene are MNHNY and SVGAGI (reference sequence). Trimming left V 5 bases short and J 8 bases short, with 18 bases between. The CDR3 is 15 residues long. The CDR3: CASSPVGTRNEKLFF. The CDR3, as DNA: TGTGCCAGCAGTCCTGTCGGGACACGAAACGAAAAACTGTTTTTT.

The chain joins TRBV7-2 to TRBJ1-2; D uncertain. CDR1 and CDR2 (germline): SGHTA, FQGNSA. This CDR3 has 14 amino acids. V was clipped by 5 bases and J by 6 bases, with 16 bases between them. CDR3 nucleotides: TGTGCCAGCAGCGCTCGGGGTAGCCCTCATGGCTACACCTTC. This gives the protein CASSARGSPHGYTF. The full variable domain, rest sourced from reference TRBV7-2 and TRBJ1-2, is GAGVSQSPSNKVTEKGKDVELRCDPISGHTALYWYRQSLGQGLEFLIYFQGNSAPDKSGLPSDRFSAERTGGSVSTLTIQRTQQEDSAVYLCASSARGSPHGYTFGSGTRLTVV.

This clone was counted a single time. The V gene is TRBV3-1 (or the pseudogene TRBV3-2), the J gene TRBJ1-4, with 9 nucleotides matching TRBD1. CDR3 size: 15 residues. From germline, CDR1 is LGHDT and CDR2 YNNKEL (reference sequence). After removal of 4 bases from V and 8 bases from J, the junction contained 8 bases not matched to a gene. CDR3 protein: CASSRRTGVGEKLFF. In DNA, the CDR3 is TGTGCCAGCAGCCGAAGGACAGGGGTTGGGGAAAAACTGTTTTTT.

This clone was seen only once. This chain joins TRBV3-1 (or the pseudogene TRBV3-2) and TRBJ2-7; either TRBD1 or TRBD2 may supply D (7 bases each). With 5 bases removed from V and 7 bases from J, the gap between germline ends came to 21 bases. The germline gives CDR1 LGHDT, CDR2 YNNKEL (reference sequence). The CDR3 covers 15 residues. In DNA form, the CDR3 reads TGTGCCAGCAGCAAAAGAGGGCTCCAGGGGGGGGAGCAGTACTTC. Its protein product is CASSKRGLQGGEQYF.

The gene calls are TRBV29-1 and TRBJ2-6, with D uncertain. This CDR3 has 13 residues. Germline CDR1 and CDR2: SQVTM and ANQGSEA. V lost 6 bases to trimming and J lost 2 bases, with 8 bases between them. The CDR3 DNA reads TGCAGCGTAGAGGTTCCTGGGGCCAACGTCCTGACTTTC. Protein: CSVEVPGANVLTF. The full variable domain, completed using reference TRBV29-1 and TRBJ2-6, is SAVISQKPSRDICQRGTSLTIQCQVDSQVTMMFWYRQQPGQSLTLIATANQGSEATYESGFVIDKFPISRPNLTFSTLTVSNMSPEDSSIYLCSVEVPGANVLTFGAGSRLTVL.

The sample holds one count of this clone. The V gene is TRBV6-1, the J gene TRBJ1-1; 7 nucleotides align to TRBD1. This CDR3 is built from 15 residues. Germline V gives CDR1 MNHNS, CDR2 SASEGT. With V trimmed by 1 base and J by 0 bases, 2 bases remained unmatched. CDR3 DNA: TGTGCCAGCAGTGAAGTGACAGGGATGAACACTGAAGCTTTCTTT. Translated: CASSEVTGMNTEAFF.

V is TRBV9 and J is TRBJ2-7; 10 bases are a match to TRBD2. The germline V gene has CDR1 SGDLS and CDR2 YYNGEE. The V segment lost 3 bases and the J segment 6 bases; nucleotides outside the gene matches: 6. CDR3 length: 14 amino acids. The CDR3 here is CASSAPGLALEQYF. The CDR3, as DNA: TGTGCCAGCAGCGCTCCGGGACTAGCGCTCGAGCAGTACTTC.

V gene TRBV10-3 combines with J gene TRBJ2-1; D unclear. V was pared by 6 bases and J by 5 bases, with 11 bases between. This CDR3 region has 13 residues. Germline loops: CDR1 ENHRY, CDR2 SYGVKD. CDR3 sequence reads: CAISTEFHNEQFF. The CDR3 coding sequence is TGTGCCATCAGCACAGAATTCCACAATGAGCAGTTCTTC.

The V call is TRBV7-3, the J call TRBJ1-3; D perhaps matches TRBD1 (5 bases). The CDR3 runs to 16 residues. Germline V gene data show CDR1 as SGHTA and CDR2 as FQGTGA. V was clipped by 5 bases and J by 3 bases, with 17 bases between them. The CDR3 loop reads CASSPLGGVRGNTIYF. As DNA, the CDR3 is TGTGCCAGCAGCCCCCTAGGAGGGGTCCGTGGAAACACCATATATTTT.

The chain employs TRBV5-4 and TRBJ2-1, with D unclear. Trimming pared 2 bases from V and 6 bases from J, leaving 12 bases between. The CDR3 contains 14 residues. Per germline, CDR1 SGHNT and CDR2 YYREEE (reference sequence). The CDR3 DNA is TGTGCCAGCAGCTTTCCCGGGTTGATCAATGAGCAGTTCTTC. Its translation is CASSFPGLINEQFF. Filled out from reference TRBV5-4 and TRBJ2-1, the complete variable domain reads ETGVTQSPTHLIKTRGQQVTLRCSSQSGHNTVSWYQQALGQGPQFIFQYYREEENGRGNFPPRFSGLQFPNYSSELNVNALELDDSALYLCASSFPGLINEQFFGPGTRLTVL.

The rearrangement joins TRBV6-6 to TRBJ1-1; no reliable D call. The CDR3 has 14 amino acids. Germline CDR1 is MNHNY and CDR2 is SVGAGI (reference sequence). Trimming stripped 6 bases from V and 0 bases from J, with 11 bases between. The CDR3 nucleotides read TGTGCCAGCAGGGCAGAAAGATTGAACACTGAAGCTTTCTTT. Its translation: CASRAERLNTEAFF.

The chain employs TRBV7-9 and TRBJ2-5, with D tentatively TRBD1 (6 bases). The CDR3 runs 17 residues. Germline loops: CDR1 SEHNR, CDR2 FQNEAQ (reference sequence). V was pared by 0 bases and J by 5 bases, with 19 bases between. The CDR3 DNA reads TGTGCCAGCAGCTTAGCCCGAGCCGGGGACACTGGCGAGACCCAGTACTTC. This encodes CASSLARAGDTGETQYF.

CDR3 region: CASSVAGARDTEAFF. CDR3 nucleotides: TGTGCCAGCAGCGTAGCGGGGGCGAGAGACACTGAAGCTTTCTTT. The chain combines TRBV9 with TRBJ1-1; weak D call: TRBD1 (6 bases). Germline V CDR1 and CDR2: SGDLS, YYNGEE. V was shortened by 0 bases and J by 3 bases, with 12 bases between the two germline ends. The CDR3 runs 15 residues.

This rearrangement joins TRBV5-6 to TRBJ2-1; tentative D call: TRBD2 (6 bases). CDR3 length: 14 amino acids. Germline lookup yields CDR1 SGHDT and CDR2 YYEEEE. The germline V and J ends were trimmed by 2 bases and 0 bases, with 6 bases remaining between them. CDR3 coding DNA: TGTGCCAGCAGCTTCGGGAGCTCCTACAATGAGCAGTTCTTC. It translates to CASSFGSSYNEQFF.

This clone was recorded once. The chain has TRBV23-1 and TRBJ2-7; D is possibly TRBD2 (7 bases). TRBV23-1 is treated as an ORF (open reading frame) with a function not yet certain. V lost 2 bases to trimming and J lost 4 bases, with 12 bases between them. There are 14 residues in the CDR3. In DNA, the CDR3 is TGCGCCAGCAGTCAAGGGAGGGGGGATTACGAGCAGTACTTC. Translating gives CASSQGRGDYEQYF.

The rearrangement joins TRBV3-1 (or the pseudogene TRBV3-2) to TRBJ2-2; D is unclear. Germline V gene data show CDR1 as LGHDT and CDR2 as YNNKEL (reference sequence). The CDR3 has 11 residues. The germline V and J ends were trimmed by 6 bases and 8 bases, with 7 bases remaining between them. CDR3 loop: CASRGYGELFF. The CDR3 DNA reads as TGTGCCAGCAGAGGGTATGGGGAGCTGTTTTTT.

The rearrangement joins TRBV27 to TRBJ1-1, with D tentatively TRBD1 (5 bases). Between the trimmed V and J ends, which lost 1 base and 5 bases, there was a span of 17 bases. The germline V gene has CDR1 MNHEY and CDR2 SMNVEV (reference sequence). The CDR3 sequence is 16 residues long. CDR3 amino acids: CASSLYGGGGLTEAFF. CDR3 in DNA: TGTGCCAGCAGTTTATACGGGGGAGGAGGTTTGACTGAAGCTTTCTTT.

This clone was counted only a few times. The V call is TRBV19, the J call TRBJ2-6; no clear D gene. V lost 5 bases, J lost 4 bases, and 9 bases lay in between. This CDR3 has 14 amino acids. From germline, CDR1 is LNHDA and CDR2 SQIVND (reference sequence). CDR3 nucleotide sequence: TGTGCCAGTAGTCATCTCGGGGGGGCCAACGTCCTGACTTTC. It yields the protein CASSHLGGANVLTF.

V and J are TRBV7-3 and TRBJ1-5; D gene ambiguous. The CDR3 contains 13 residues. V was shortened by 1 base and J by 7 bases, with 8 bases between the two germline ends. The germline V gene encodes CDR1 SGHTA and CDR2 FQGTGA. The CDR3 reads CASSLNEEQPQHF. The DNA of the CDR3 is TGTGCCAGCAGCTTAAACGAGGAGCAGCCCCAGCATTTT.